One sample yielded the 11 T cell receptor beta chains listed below, sequenced in a study of control samples from healthy donors and cancer patients. TCRdb keeps only in-frame clones here, not all; method: immunoSEQ multiplex PCR. Found here are about 34,000 clones, 70% to 90% of them singletons; the top ten hold approximately 1.5%. Sequencing input: PBMCs. The receptor set was obtained from a middle-aged woman with lung cancer.

The chain links TRBV30 to TRBJ1-2; weak D call: TRBD1 (6 bases). The germline CDR1 and CDR2 sequences are GTSNPN and SVGIG (reference sequence). CDR3 size: 16 residues. Trimming cost V 2 bases and J 0 bases, with 16 bases left between them. The DNA of the CDR3 is TGTGCCTGGAGTCCAGGACAGTACATTTCTAACTATGGCTACACCTTC. Protein sequence: CAWSPGQYISNYGYTF.

The chain couples TRBV7-2 to TRBJ1-5; 7 bases agree with TRBD1. Germline-derived CDR1 and CDR2 are SGHTA and FQGNSA. V shed 1 base, J shed 6 bases, and the junction held 3 bases outside the gene matches. CDR3 length: 14 residues. CDR3 sequence: CASSLVGGGQPQHF. The CDR3 DNA reads as TGTGCCAGCAGCTTAGTAGGGGGCGGTCAGCCCCAGCATTTT. Full variable domain (missing parts from reference TRBV7-2 and TRBJ1-5): GAGVSQSPSNKVTEKGKDVELRCDPISGHTALYWYRQSLGQGLEFLIYFQGNSAPDKSGLPSDRFSAERTGGSVSTLTIQRTQQEDSAVYLCASSLVGGGQPQHFGDGTRLSIL.

The chain carries TRBV4-1 and TRBJ2-5, with TRBD2 identical over 9 bases. Germline CDR1 is MGHRA and CDR2 is YSYEKL. The junction had 12 bases not matched to a gene; V was cut back by 5 bases and J by 2 bases. This CDR3 region has 17 residues. The CDR3 sequence: CASSETSGRTPQETQYF. The CDR3 region has the DNA TGCGCCAGCAGCGAAACTAGCGGGCGCACCCCTCAAGAGACCCAGTACTTC.

The rearrangement uses TRBV6-5 and TRBJ1-2; no clear D gene. Germline CDR1 and CDR2: MNHEY and SVGAGI. This CDR3 has 12 amino acids. Trimming removed 5 bases at V and 7 bases at J, with 11 bases between. In nucleotides, the CDR3 is TGTGCCAGCAGTCACCGGACGAGTGGCTACACCTTC. Its protein is CASSHRTSGYTF.

The chain couples TRBV7-9 to TRBJ2-2; D is unresolved. Trimming pared 3 bases from V and 1 base from J, leaving 6 bases between. In germline, CDR1 is SEHNR, CDR2 FQNEAQ (reference sequence). This CDR3 comprises 14 residues. CDR3 region: CASSFVENTGELFF. Written as DNA, the CDR3 is TGTGCCAGCAGCTTCGTAGAGAACACCGGGGAGCTGTTTTTT. The full variable domain, its missing parts supplied by reference TRBV7-9 and TRBJ2-2, is DTGVSQNPRHKITKRGQNVTFRCDPISEHNRLYWYRQTLGQGPEFLTYFQNEAQLEKSRLLSDRFSAERPKGSFSTLEIQRTEQGDSAMYLCASSFVENTGELFFGEGSRLTVL.

J is TRBJ1-5 and V is TRBV6-1, with D tentatively TRBD1 (6 bases). CDR3 length: 16 residues. Germline assignment: CDR1 MNHNS and CDR2 SASEGT. Trimming took 4 bases from V and 6 from J, leaving 19 bases between them. CDR3 coding DNA: TGTGCCAGCAGTGGATCCGGCAGGGGAGGAGGTCAGCCCCAGCATTTT. Its translation is CASSGSGRGGGQPQHF.

The chain has TRBV9 and TRBJ2-5, with 10 bases aligning to TRBD1. Germline assignment: CDR1 SGDLS and CDR2 YYNGEE. The CDR3 is 15 residues long. After removal of 0 bases from V and 4 bases from J, the junction contained 3 bases not matched to a gene. The CDR3 DNA is TGTGCCAGCAGCGTAGGAGACAGGGGGCCAGAGACCCAGTACTTC. Protein product: CASSVGDRGPETQYF. The full variable domain, in which reference TRBV9 and TRBJ2-5 provide the parts outside the CDR3, is DSGVTQTPKHLITATGQRVTLRCSPRSGDLSVYWYQQSLDQGLQFLIQYYNGEERAKGNILERFSAQQFPDLHSELNLSSLELGDSALYFCASSVGDRGPETQYFGPGTRLLVL.

The chain combines TRBV25-1 with TRBJ1-1; D is perhaps TRBD1 (6 bases). The CDR3 covers 13 residues. V was pared by 7 bases and J by 4 bases, with 13 bases between. CDR1 and CDR2 (germline): MGHDK, SYGVNS. CDR3 protein: CASMGAWGTEAFF. CDR3 sequence (DNA): TGTGCCAGCATGGGGGCTTGGGGCACTGAAGCTTTCTTT.

The chain combines TRBV13 with TRBJ2-5, with D possibly matching TRBD1 (5 bases). The CDR3 is 15 residues long. V lost 4 bases and J 0 bases, leaving 12 bases between the germline ends. Germline V CDR1 and CDR2: PRHDT, FYEKMQ (reference sequence). The DNA of the CDR3 is TGTGCCAGCAGCTCCTATGACAGTGACCAAGAGACCCAGTACTTC. It specifies CASSSYDSDQETQYF.

CDR3 in amino acids: CASRPQGGYSNQPQHF. In nucleotides, the CDR3 is TGTGCCAGCCGCCCGCAGGGGGGCTATAGCAATCAGCCCCAGCATTTT. The V and J genes are TRBV2 and TRBJ1-5; 7 bases are shared with TRBD1. The trim removed 8 bases at V and 0 bases at J, leaving 10 bases unmatched. CDR1 is SNHLY, CDR2 FYNNEI, per germline. This CDR3 has 16 residues.

The sample holds a few counts of this clone. The chain employs TRBV2 and TRBJ2-4; TRBD1 is a possible D gene (6 bases). This CDR3 is 13 amino acids long. Germline V CDR1 and CDR2: SNHLY, FYNNEI. V was clipped by 7 bases and J by 9 bases, with 16 bases between them. The CDR3 spells CASKKEQGGIQYF. Here the CDR3 DNA reads TGTGCCAGCAAAAAGGAACAGGGCGGCATTCAGTACTTC.